This TCR beta chain was observed in a study of blood T cells in healthy people across ages. Study background: Per two T cells, about one barcoded beta molecule was captured through template switching.

In the case of this clonotype: A read error may produce the germline difference seen at one junction end.

A second PCR of 7 to 11 cycles used a sample-barcoded 5' primer and a J-beta primer mix. A single record per CDR3 protein comes from TCRdb applying MiXCR to the 5' RACE reads. The table has hundreds of thousands of distinct CDR3 sequences, 58% seen once; the top ten hold 30% to 45%. Germline V gene data show CDR1 as SGHRS and CDR2 as YFSETQ. The CDR3 is 15 residues long. Sequenced: blood. This sequence originates from a man aged 60 to 75 in good health. This sequence joins TRBV5-1 and TRBJ2-6; TRBD1 might be the D (6 bases). CDR3 region: CASSSQGSGANVLTF. Written as DNA, the CDR3 is TGTGCCAGCAGTTCACAGGGATCTGGGGCCAACGTCCTGACTTTC.